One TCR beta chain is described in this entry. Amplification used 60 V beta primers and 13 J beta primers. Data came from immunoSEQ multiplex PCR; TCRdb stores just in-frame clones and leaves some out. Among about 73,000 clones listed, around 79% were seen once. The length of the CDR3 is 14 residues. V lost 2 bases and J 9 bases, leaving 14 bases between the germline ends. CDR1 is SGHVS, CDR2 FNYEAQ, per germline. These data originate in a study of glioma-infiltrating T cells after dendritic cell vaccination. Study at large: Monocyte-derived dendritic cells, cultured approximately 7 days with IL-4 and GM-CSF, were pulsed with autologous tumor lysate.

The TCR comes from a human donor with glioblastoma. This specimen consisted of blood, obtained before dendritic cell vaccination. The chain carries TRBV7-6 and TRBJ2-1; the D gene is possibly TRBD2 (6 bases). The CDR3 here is CASSLFYGSGEQFF. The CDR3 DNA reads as TGTGCCAGCAGCTTATTTTACGGGAGTGGTGAGCAGTTCTTC.